The clone carrying this T cell receptor (beta chain) was seen a handful of times. Its cognate antigen is unknown. These data are taken from a study of human T cells and chemical hapten exposure. Study overall: Per-sample TCR yields varied mainly from small pooled library volume differences. Regarding the study as a whole: With regard to DPC sensitization, TCRs above 1 in 1000 frequency did not change.

TCRdb processed the RACE reads anew with MiXCR; each CDR3 protein has one entry. The data show around 120,000 distinct CDR3 sequences, approximately 15% seen once. As for time point: patch test 1, 2 weeks after DPC sensitization. The treatment denotes: therapeutic diphenylcyclopropenone sensitization with weekly scalp DPC. The sequencing used whole blood, collected in connection with sensitization to the hapten diphenylcyclopropenone (DPC). This clonotype was obtained from a young man with alopecia areata. Some clones in this sample may be carry-over from other donors' samples.

CDR3 coding DNA: TGTGCCAGCAGCTTAAAGACAGGGGGCGTAGATACGCAGTATTTT. It is translated as CASSLKTGGVDTQYF. V gene TRBV7-9 combines with J gene TRBJ2-3, with TRBD1 matching over 10 bases. The CDR3 extends over 15 amino acids. Trimming cost V 2 bases and J 5 bases; bases outside gene matches: 4. Germline V lookup: CDR1 SEHNR, CDR2 FQNEAQ (reference sequence).